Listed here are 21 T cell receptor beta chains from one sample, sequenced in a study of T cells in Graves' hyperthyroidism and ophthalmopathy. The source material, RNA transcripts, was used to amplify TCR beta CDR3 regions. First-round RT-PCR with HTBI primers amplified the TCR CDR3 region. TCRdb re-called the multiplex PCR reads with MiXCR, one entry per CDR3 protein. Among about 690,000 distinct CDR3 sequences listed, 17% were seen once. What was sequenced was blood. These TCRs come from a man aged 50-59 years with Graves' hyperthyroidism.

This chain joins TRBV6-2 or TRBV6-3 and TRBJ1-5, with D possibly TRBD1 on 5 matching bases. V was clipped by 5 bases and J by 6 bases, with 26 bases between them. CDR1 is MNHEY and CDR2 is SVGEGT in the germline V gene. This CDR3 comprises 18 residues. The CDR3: CASSLSPGGDTSGQPQHF. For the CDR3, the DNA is TGTGCCAGCAGTCTCTCCCCGGGGGGGGATACAAGCGGTCAGCCCCAGCATTTT.

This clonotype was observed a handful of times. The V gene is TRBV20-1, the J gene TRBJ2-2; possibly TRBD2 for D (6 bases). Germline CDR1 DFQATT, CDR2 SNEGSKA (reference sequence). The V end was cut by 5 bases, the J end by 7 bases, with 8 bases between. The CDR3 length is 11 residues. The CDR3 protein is CSALAFGELFF. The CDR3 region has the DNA TGCAGTGCTCTAGCGTTCGGGGAGCTGTTTTTT.

The CDR3 DNA reads as TGCAGTGCTAGATCTCCACGAAGACTAGCGGGACTGACAGATACGCAGTATTTT. Protein product: CSARSPRRLAGLTDTQYF. The J gene is TRBJ2-3, the V gene TRBV20-1; 11 bases line up with TRBD2. The CDR3 has 18 amino acids. The germline gives CDR1 DFQATT, CDR2 SNEGSKA (reference sequence). Trimming removed 2 bases from V and 3 bases from J; junction bases left unmatched: 13.

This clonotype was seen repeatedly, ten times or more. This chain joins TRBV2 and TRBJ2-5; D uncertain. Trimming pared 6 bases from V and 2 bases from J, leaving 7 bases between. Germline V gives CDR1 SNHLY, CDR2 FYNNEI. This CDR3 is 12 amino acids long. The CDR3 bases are TGTGCCAGCAGCTGGGGTCAAGAGACCCAGTACTTC. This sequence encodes CASSWGQETQYF.

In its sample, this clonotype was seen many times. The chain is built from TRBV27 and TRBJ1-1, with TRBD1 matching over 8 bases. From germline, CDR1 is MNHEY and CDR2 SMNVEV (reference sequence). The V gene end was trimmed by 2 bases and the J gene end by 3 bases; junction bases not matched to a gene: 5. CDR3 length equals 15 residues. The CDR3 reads CASSLQGAGYTEAFF. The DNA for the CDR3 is TGTGCCAGCAGTTTACAGGGGGCCGGGTACACTGAAGCTTTCTTT.

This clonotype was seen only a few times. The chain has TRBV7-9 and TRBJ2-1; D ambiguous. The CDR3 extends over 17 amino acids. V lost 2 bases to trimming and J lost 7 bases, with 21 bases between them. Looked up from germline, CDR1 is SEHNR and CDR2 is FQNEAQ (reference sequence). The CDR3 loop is CASSLRYVQSLKNEQFF. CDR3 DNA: TGTGCCAGCAGCTTACGATACGTTCAGTCCCTTAAGAATGAGCAGTTCTTC. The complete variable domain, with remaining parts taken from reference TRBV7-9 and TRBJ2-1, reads DTGVSQNPRHKITKRGQNVTFRCDPISEHNRLYWYRQTLGQGPEFLTYFQNEAQLEKSRLLSDRFSAERPKGSFSTLEIQRTEQGDSAMYLCASSLRYVQSLKNEQFFGPGTRLTVL.

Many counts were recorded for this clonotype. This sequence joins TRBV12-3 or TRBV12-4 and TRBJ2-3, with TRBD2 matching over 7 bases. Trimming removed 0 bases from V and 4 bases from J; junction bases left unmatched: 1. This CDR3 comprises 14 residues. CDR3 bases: TGTGCCAGCAGTTTAGCGGGAGGGCCAGATACGCAGTATTTT. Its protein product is CASSLAGGPDTQYF.

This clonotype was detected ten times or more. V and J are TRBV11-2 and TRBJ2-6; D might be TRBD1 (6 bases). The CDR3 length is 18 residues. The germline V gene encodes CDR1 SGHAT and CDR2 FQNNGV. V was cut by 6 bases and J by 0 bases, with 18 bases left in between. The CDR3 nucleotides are TGTGCCAGCAGTAAAACAGGGCAGAGTATCTCTGGGGCCAACGTCCTGACTTTC. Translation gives CASSKTGQSISGANVLTF. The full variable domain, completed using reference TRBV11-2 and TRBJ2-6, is EAGVAQSPRYKIIEKRQSVAFWCNPISGHATLYWYQQILGQGPKLLIQFQNNGVVDDSQLPKDRFSAERLKGVDSTLKIQPAKLEDSAVYLCASSKTGQSISGANVLTFGAGSRLTVL.

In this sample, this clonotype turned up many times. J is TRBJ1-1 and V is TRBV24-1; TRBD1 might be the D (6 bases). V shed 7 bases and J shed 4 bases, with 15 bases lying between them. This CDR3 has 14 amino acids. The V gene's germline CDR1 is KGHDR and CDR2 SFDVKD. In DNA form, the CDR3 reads TGTGCCACCAGGGCCCCAGGGGAGTCCACTGAAGCTTTCTTT. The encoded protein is CATRAPGESTEAFF.

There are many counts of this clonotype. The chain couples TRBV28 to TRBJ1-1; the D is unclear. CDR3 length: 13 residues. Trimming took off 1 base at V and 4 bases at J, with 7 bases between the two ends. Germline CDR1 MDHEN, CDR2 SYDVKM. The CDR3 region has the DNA TGTGCCAGCAGTTTATATGGTACCACTGAAGCTTTCTTT. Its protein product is CASSLYGTTEAFF.

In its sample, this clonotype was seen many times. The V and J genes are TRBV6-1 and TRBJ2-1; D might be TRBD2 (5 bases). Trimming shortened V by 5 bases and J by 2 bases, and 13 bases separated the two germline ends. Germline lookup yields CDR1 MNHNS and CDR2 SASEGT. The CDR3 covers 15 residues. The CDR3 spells CASSTVSGPYNEQFF. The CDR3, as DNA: TGTGCCAGCAGTACCGTCAGCGGTCCCTACAATGAGCAGTTCTTC.

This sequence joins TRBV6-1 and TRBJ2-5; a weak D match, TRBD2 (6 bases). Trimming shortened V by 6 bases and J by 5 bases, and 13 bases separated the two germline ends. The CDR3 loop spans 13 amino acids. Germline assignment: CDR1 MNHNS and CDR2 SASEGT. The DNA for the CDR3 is TGTGCCAGCAGCCGTGAAAGCGGGGAGACCCAGTACTTC. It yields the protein CASSRESGETQYF.

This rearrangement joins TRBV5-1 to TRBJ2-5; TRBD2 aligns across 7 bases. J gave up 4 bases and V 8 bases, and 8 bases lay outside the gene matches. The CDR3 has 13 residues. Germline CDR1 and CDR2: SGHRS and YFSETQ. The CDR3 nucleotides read TGCGCCAGTAATGTGGCGGGAGCAGAGACCCAGTACTTC. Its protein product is CASNVAGAETQYF.

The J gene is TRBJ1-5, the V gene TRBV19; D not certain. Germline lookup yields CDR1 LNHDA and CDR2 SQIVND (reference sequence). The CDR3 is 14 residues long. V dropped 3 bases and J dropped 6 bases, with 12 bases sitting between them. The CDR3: CASSMAGRGQPQHF. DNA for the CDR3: TGTGCCAGTAGTATGGCAGGTCGAGGTCAGCCCCAGCATTTT.

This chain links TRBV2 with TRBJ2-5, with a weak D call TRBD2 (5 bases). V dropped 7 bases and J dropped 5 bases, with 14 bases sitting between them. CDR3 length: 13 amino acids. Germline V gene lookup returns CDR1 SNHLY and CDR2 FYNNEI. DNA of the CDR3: TGTGCCAGCATTGAGGGCTTTCTGGAGACCCAGTACTTC. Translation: CASIEGFLETQYF.

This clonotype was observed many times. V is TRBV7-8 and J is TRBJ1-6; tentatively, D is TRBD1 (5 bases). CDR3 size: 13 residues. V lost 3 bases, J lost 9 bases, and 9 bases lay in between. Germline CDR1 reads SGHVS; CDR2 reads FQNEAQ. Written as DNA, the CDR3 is TGTGCCAGCAGCTTCGGGGCGGGTTCACCCCTCCACTTT. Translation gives CASSFGAGSPLHF. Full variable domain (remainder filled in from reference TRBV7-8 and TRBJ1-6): GAGVSQSPRYKVAKRGQDVALRCDPISGHVSLFWYQQALGQGPEFLTYFQNEAQLDKSGLPSDRFFAERPEGSVSTLKIQRTQQEDSAVYLCASSFGAGSPLHFGNGTRLTVT.

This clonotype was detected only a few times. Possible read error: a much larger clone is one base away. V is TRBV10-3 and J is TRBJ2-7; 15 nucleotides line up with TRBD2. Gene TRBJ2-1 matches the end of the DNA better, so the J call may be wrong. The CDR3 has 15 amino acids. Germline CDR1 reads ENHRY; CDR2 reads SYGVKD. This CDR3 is CAISESGLAGGEQFF. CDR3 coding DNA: TGTGCCATCAGTGAGTCGGGACTAGCGGGAGGCGAGCAGTTCTTC.

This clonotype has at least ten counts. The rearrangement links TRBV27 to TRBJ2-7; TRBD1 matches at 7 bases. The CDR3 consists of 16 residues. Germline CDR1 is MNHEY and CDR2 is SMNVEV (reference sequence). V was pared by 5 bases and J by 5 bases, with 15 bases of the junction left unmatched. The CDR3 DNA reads TGTGCCAGCAGTCCCTATCATTTGACAGGGAAGCACGAGCAGTACTTC. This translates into CASSPYHLTGKHEQYF.

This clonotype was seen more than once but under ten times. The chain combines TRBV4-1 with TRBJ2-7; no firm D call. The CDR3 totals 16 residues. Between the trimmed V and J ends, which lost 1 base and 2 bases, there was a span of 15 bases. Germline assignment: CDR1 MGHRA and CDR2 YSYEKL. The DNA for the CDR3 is TGCGCCAGCAGCCAAGCCCCAACAGCCTCAACCTACGAGCAGTACTTC. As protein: CASSQAPTASTYEQYF.

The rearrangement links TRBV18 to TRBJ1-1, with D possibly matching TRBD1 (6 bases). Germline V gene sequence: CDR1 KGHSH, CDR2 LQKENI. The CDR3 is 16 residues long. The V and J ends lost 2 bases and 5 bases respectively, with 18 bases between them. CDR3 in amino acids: CASSPAGGRGSTEAFF. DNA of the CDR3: TGTGCCAGCTCACCAGCCGGGGGGCGTGGATCGACTGAAGCTTTCTTT.

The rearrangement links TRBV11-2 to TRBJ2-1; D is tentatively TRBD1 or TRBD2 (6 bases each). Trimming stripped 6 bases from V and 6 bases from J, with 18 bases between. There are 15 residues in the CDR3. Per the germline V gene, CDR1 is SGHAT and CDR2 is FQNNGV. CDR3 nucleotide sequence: TGTGCCAGCAGAACCACGGGGGCGAGGGTCAATGAGCAGTTCTTC. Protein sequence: CASRTTGARVNEQFF. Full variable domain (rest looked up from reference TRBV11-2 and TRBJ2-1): EAGVAQSPRYKIIEKRQSVAFWCNPISGHATLYWYQQILGQGPKLLIQFQNNGVVDDSQLPKDRFSAERLKGVDSTLKIQPAKLEDSAVYLCASRTTGARVNEQFFGPGTRLTVL.